This T cell receptor beta chain comes out of a study of blood T cell repertoires in COVID-19. Turning to the study itself: The cDNA or gDNA used as material had been derived from T cells, B-cell-depleted T cells, or PBMCs.

Seattle enrolled patients during active infection and tracked them longitudinally. V was pared by 3 bases and J by 5 bases, with 20 bases of the junction left unmatched. The CDR3 covers 21 residues. Germline-derived CDR1 and CDR2 are MDHEN and SYDVKM. Authors' processing steps: Estimation of nucleated cell counts relied on the amplification of reference gene primers. Clones were read by immunoSEQ multiplex PCR, and TCRdb kept only the in-frame ones, dropping some. That table supplies the V and J calls and clone size; D and trimming were determined from the DNA. The sample contains just over 60,000 clones, about three quarters of which appear only once. Only one count was recorded for this clone.

Source material: peripheral blood. The sequence was obtained from a man aged 30 to 39 with COVID-19, enrolled during active disease. V and J are TRBV28 and TRBJ2-2; TRBD1 matches 11 bases. This chain's CDR3 is CASSFISAPHPGQGVTGELFF. The CDR3 region has the DNA TGTGCCAGCAGTTTTATATCCGCCCCACATCCGGGACAGGGGGTTACCGGGGAGCTGTTTTTT.